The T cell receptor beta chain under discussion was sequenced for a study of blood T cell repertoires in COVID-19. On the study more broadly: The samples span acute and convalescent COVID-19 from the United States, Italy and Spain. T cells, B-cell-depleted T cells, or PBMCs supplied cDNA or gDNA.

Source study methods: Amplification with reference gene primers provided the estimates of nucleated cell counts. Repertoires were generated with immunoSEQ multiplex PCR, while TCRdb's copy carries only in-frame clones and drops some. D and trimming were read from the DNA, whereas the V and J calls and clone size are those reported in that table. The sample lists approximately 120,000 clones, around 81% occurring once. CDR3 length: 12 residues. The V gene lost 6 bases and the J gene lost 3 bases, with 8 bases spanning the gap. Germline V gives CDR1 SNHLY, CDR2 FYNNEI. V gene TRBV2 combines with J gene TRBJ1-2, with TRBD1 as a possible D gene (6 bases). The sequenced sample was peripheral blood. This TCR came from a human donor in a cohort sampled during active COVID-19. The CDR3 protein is CASRTGYYGYTF. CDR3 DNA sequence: TGTGCCAGCAGAACAGGGTACTATGGCTACACCTTC.